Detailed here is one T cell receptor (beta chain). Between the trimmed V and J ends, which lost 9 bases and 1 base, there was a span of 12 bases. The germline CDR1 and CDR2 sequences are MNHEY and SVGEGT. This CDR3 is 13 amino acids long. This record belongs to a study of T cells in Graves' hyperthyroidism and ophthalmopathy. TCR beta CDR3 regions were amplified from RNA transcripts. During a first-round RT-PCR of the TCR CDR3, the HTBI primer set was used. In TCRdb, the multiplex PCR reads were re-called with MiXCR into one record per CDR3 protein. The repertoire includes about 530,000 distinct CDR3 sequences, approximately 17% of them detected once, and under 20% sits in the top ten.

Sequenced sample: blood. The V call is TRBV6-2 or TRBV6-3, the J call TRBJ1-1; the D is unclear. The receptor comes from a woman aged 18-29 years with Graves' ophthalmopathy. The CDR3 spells CASFGRGNTEAFF. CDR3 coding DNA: TGTGCCAGTTTCGGACGGGGGAACACTGAAGCTTTCTTT.